These T cell receptor beta chains were read from a single sample in a study of blood T cell repertoires in COVID-19. Here immunoSEQ multiplex PCR was the method, and the copy in TCRdb shows in-frame clones only, minus some. Here the sample spans roughly 73,000 clones, over 80% being singletons. The sequencing sample was made of peripheral blood. These receptors were obtained from a woman aged 55-69 years with acute or convalescent COVID-19. The CDR3 runs from the conserved cysteine through the conserved F or W. Each record gives: CDR3 length, clone size, D gene, J gene, V gene, CDR3 DNA, CDR3 protein. A D gene is named only where the DNA matches it firmly. Clone size is shown for a subset of rows, as once, few, many or a class of expanded clone.

12 | . | . | TRBJ2-5 | TRBV27 | TGTGCCAGCAGTTCTCCGGGGGAGACCCAGTACTTC | CASSSPGETQYF
15 | . | TRBD1 | TRBJ2-1 | TRBV19 | TGTGCCAGTAGTATGTCGGGGACAGGCTTCAATGAGCAGTTCTTC | CASSMSGTGFNEQFF
15 | . | . | TRBJ2-2 | TRBV5-1 | TGCGCCAGCAACCCCGGGACTGCGAACACCGGGGAGCTGTTTTTT | CASNPGTANTGELFF
14 | . | . | TRBJ1-2 | TRBV29-1 | TGCAGCGTTGGACAGGTCTCCCGGGACTATGGCTACACCTTC | CSVGQVSRDYGYTF
12 | . | . | TRBJ1-6 | TRBV12-3/TRBV12-4 | TGTGCCAGCAGTGTCTCTGTATCACCCCTCCACTTT | CASSVSVSPLHF
16 | . | TRBD1 | TRBJ1-1 | TRBV5-1 | TGCGCCAGCAGCTTCGACAGGGAGAGGATCGGCACTGAAGCTTTCTTT | CASSFDRERIGTEAFF
20 | . | TRBD1 | TRBJ1-1 | TRBV27 | TGTGCCAGCAGTTTAGGGAGAATAGGGGACAGGGGGCGCTTGAACACTGAAGCTTTCTTT | CASSLGRIGDRGRLNTEAFF
14 | . | . | TRBJ2-7 | TRBV30 | TGTGCCTGGAGTGTAGGAGGGGCCTCCTACGAGCAGTACTTC | CAWSVGGASYEQYF
15 | . | TRBD1 | TRBJ1-4 | TRBV7-9 | TGTGCCAGCAGCTTCACAGGGGTTCCCAATGAAAAACTGTTTTTT | CASSFTGVPNEKLFF
16 | . | . | TRBJ2-3 | TRBV19 | TGTGCCAGTAGTATAGGAAGGGGGAGGGGGACAGATACGCAGTATTTT | CASSIGRGRGTDTQYF
14 | few | . | TRBJ1-1 | TRBV3-1/TRBV3-2 | TGTGCCAGCAGCCACCTACAGGGGAACACTGAAGCTTTCTTT | CASSHLQGNTEAFF
16 | . | TRBD1 | TRBJ2-1 | TRBV5-1 | TGCGCCAGCAGCCCCCGGGGACAGGGGCTTTACAATGAGCAGTTCTTC | CASSPRGQGLYNEQFF
12 | . | . | TRBJ1-1 | TRBV2 | TGTGCCAGCAGCATACAGGGTACTGAAGCTTTCTTT | CASSIQGTEAFF
14 | once | . | TRBJ1-6 | TRBV3-1/TRBV3-2 | TGTGCCAGCAGCCAAGGGGGAGGGAATTCACCCCTCCACTTT | CASSQGGGNSPLHF
15 | once | TRBD1 | TRBJ1-5 | TRBV5-6 | TGTGCCAGCAGCTCAGGGGGACAGGGGAATCAGCCCCAGCATTTT | CASSSGGQGNQPQHF
15 | . | TRBD1 | TRBJ1-5 | TRBV6-6 | TGTGCCAGCAGACAACGACAGGGCGTGGGACAGCCCCAGCATTTT | CASRQRQGVGQPQHF
13 | . | . | TRBJ1-1 | TRBV30 | TGTGCCTGGAGTGAACAGGAGTTCACTGAAGCTTTCTTT | CAWSEQEFTEAFF
16 | . | . | TRBJ1-6 | TRBV5-1 | TGCGCCAGCAGCTTGGCGGGGGTCTCCTATAATTCACCCCTCCACTTT | CASSLAGVSYNSPLHF
16 | once | TRBD1 | TRBJ1-6 | TRBV10-3 | TGTGCCATCAGCCGAGAGGGGCAGGGGGCTAATTCACCCCTCCACTTT | CAISREGQGANSPLHF
14 | once | . | TRBJ1-2 | TRBV4-2 | TGTGCCAGCAGCCAAGAATACAGGGAGTATGGCTACACCTTC | CASSQEYREYGYTF
19 | . | . | TRBJ2-6 | TRBV5-1 | TGCGCCAGCAGCTTGGCCGGCGGAGGCCTAAGCTCTGGGGCCAACGTCCTGACTTTC | CASSLAGGGLSSGANVLTF
14 | . | TRBD1 | TRBJ1-2 | TRBV19 | TGTGCCAGTAGACGGACAGGAGCCAACTATGGCTACACCTTC | CASRRTGANYGYTF
13 | . | TRBD1 | TRBJ2-5 | TRBV29-1 | TGCAGCGGCAGGACAGGGTCGGGGGAGACCCAGTACTTC | CSGRTGSGETQYF
17 | . | TRBD1 | TRBJ1-2 | TRBV18 | TGTGCCAGCTCACCATCGACAGGGGGCCTCGGGGGGTATGGCTACACCTTC | CASSPSTGGLGGYGYTF
15 | few | TRBD1 | TRBJ1-5 | TRBV2 | TGTGCCAGCAGCGTTCCGGGACAGGGAATCGGGGAGGGTCATTTT | CASSVPGQGIGEGHF
17 | . | TRBD1 | TRBJ1-5 | TRBV11-2 | TGTGCCAGCAGCTTAGGGATGACAGGGTCCTTTAATCAGCCCCAGCATTTT | CASSLGMTGSFNQPQHF
13 | . | . | TRBJ2-7 | TRBV24-1 | TGTGCCACCAGTGATTTTCAAGCGGGTCGTGCGTCCTTC | CATSDFQAGRASF
14 | . | . | TRBJ1-4 | TRBV2 | TGTGCCAGCAGTGACGGGGGACCTGGTGAAAAACTGTTTTTT | CASSDGGPGEKLFF
14 | . | TRBD1 | TRBJ1-2 | TRBV3-1/TRBV3-2 | TGTGCCAGCAGCCCGCTCAGGGGGAACAGTGGCTACACCTTC | CASSPLRGNSGYTF
13 | . | . | TRBJ1-1 | TRBV19 | TGTGCCAGTATGAGGCTTCCGGACACTGAAGCTTTCTTT | CASMRLPDTEAFF
15 | . | . | TRBJ2-1 | TRBV7-9 | TGTGCCAGCAGCACCACAGCCCCTACCTACAATGAGCAGTTCTTC | CASSTTAPTYNEQFF
17 | . | . | TRBJ1-3 | TRBV21-1 | TGTGCCAGCAGCTTCATGCTACGGGGGACCTCTGGAAACACCATATATTTT | CASSFMLRGTSGNTIYF
13 | . | . | TRBJ1-1 | TRBV28 | TGTGCCAGCAGTCCATGGACAGTGACTGAAGCTTTCTTT | CASSPWTVTEAFF
16 | . | TRBD1 | TRBJ1-5 | TRBV19 | TGTGCCAGTAGTAGCCTCGCCAGGGGGAACAATCAGCCCCAGCATTTT | CASSSLARGNNQPQHF
17 | once | TRBD1 | TRBJ2-1 | TRBV4-1 | TGCGCCAGCAGCCAGACAGGGGGCGTTCCGGCCTACAATGAGCAGTTCTTC | CASSQTGGVPAYNEQFF
18 | . | TRBD1 | TRBJ1-4 | TRBV18 | TGTGCCAGCTCACCCCAATTTCCGGGACAGGGAACAAGATCAAAACTGTTTTTT | CASSPQFPGQGTRSKLFF
14 | . | TRBD1 | TRBJ2-3 | TRBV5-1 | TGCGCCAGCAGCACGCGACAGGGGGCAGATACGCAGTATTTT | CASSTRQGADTQYF
16 | . | TRBD2 | TRBJ2-5 | TRBV4-2 | TGTGCCAGCAGCCAAGACCCTAGCGGGGGGTACGAGACCCAGTACTTC | CASSQDPSGGYETQYF
16 | . | . | TRBJ1-6 | TRBV25-1 | TGTGCCAGCACCGACCTCTTTACAGGGAATTGCTCACCCCTCCACTTT | CASTDLFTGNCSPLHF
18 | . | TRBD2 | TRBJ2-3 | TRBV19 | TGTGCCAGTAGTACAGTAGGACTGGCGGGAGATCGTACAGATACGCAGTATTTT | CASSTVGLAGDRTDTQYF
15 | . | TRBD1 | TRBJ2-7 | TRBV18 | TGTGCCAGCTCACAGGACAGGGTAAGCTCCTACGAGCAGTACTTC | CASSQDRVSSYEQYF
16 | . | TRBD1 | TRBJ1-2 | TRBV6-5 | TGTGCCAGCAGTTACCTCGGGGACAGGGGGGGCTATGGCTACACCTTC | CASSYLGDRGGYGYTF
16 | . | TRBD2 | TRBJ2-3 | TRBV3-1/TRBV3-2 | TGTGCCAGCAGCAGGGGGCTAGCGGGAGGCACAGATACGCAGTATTTT | CASSRGLAGGTDTQYF
13 | . | . | TRBJ2-2 | TRBV5-1 | TGCGCCAGCAGCCGGCGGGGAGCCGGGGAGCTGTTTTTT | CASSRRGAGELFF
14 | . | . | TRBJ1-2 | TRBV28 | TGTGCCAGCAGTGGACACGGCACCAACTATGGCTACACCTTC | CASSGHGTNYGYTF
15 | . | . | TRBJ1-5 | TRBV10-3 | TGTGCCATCAGTGTAGCGCTGAATAGCAATCAGCCCCAGCATTTT | CAISVALNSNQPQHF
15 | . | TRBD1 | TRBJ1-2 | TRBV24-1 | TGTGCCACCAGTGAGGGTACCGGGACAGTAGATGGCTACACCTTC | CATSEGTGTVDGYTF
14 | . | . | TRBJ1-3 | TRBV19 | TGTGCCAGTAGTTACAGTTCAGCTGGAAACACCATATATTTT | CASSYSSAGNTIYF
14 | . | . | TRBJ1-2 | TRBV6-1 | TGTGCCAGCAGTGAAAGTTTCGGTGCCTATGGCTACACCTTC | CASSESFGAYGYTF
15 | once | TRBD2 | TRBJ2-5 | TRBV6-6 | TGTGCCAGCAGCGCACTAGCGGGGGGGCAAGAGACCCAGTACTTC | CASSALAGGQETQYF
11 | once | . | TRBJ2-4 | TRBV19 | TGTGCCAGTAGTAGGGCAGGGGTGAGGTACTTC | CASSRAGVRYF
14 | . | . | TRBJ1-2 | TRBV27 | TGTGCCAGCAGTTTACAGGGTTTGAACTATGGCTACACCTTC | CASSLQGLNYGYTF
16 | . | TRBD1 | TRBJ2-7 | TRBV15 | TGTGCCACCAGCACATACCGGACAGGGGACCCCTACGAGCAGTACTTC | CATSTYRTGDPYEQYF
14 | . | . | TRBJ2-7 | TRBV27 | TGTGCCAGCAGTTTATCCACGGACTCCGGCGAGCAGTACTTC | CASSLSTDSGEQYF